The rows below give T cell receptor beta chains drawn from one sample of a study of T cells after posttransplantation cyclophosphamide. Assay: immunoSEQ multiplex PCR; the TCRdb copy retains only in-frame clones and omits some. The repertoire has 20,000 to 25,000 clones, approximately 87% of them found once; the top ten carry roughly an eighth. Sequences were derived from PBMCs, sampled after allogeneic stem cell transplant with posttransplant cyclophosphamide. These receptors came from a female patient in her 30s who received an allogeneic stem cell transplant from an unrelated donor, was CMV-positive, and had no GVHD. Some T cells may be provided by the graft donor. Each CDR3 is given with its conserved first and last residue. Each record gives: CDR3 length, V gene, D gene, J gene, clone size, CDR3 protein, CDR3 DNA. The D gene is left open where the match is weak. Clone size is given for some rows only: seen once, a few or many times, or a class if the clone is expanded.

15,TRBV4-2,TRBD2,TRBJ2-5,NA,CASGVFAGGQETQYF,TGTGCCAGCGGGGTTTTTGCGGGGGGCCAAGAGACCCAGTACTTC
17,TRBV4-1,NA,TRBJ2-7,NA,CASSQDLDEGVTYEQYF,TGCGCCAGCAGCCAAGATCTGGATGAGGGGGTAACCTACGAGCAGTACTTC
14,TRBV11-3,NA,TRBJ2-3,once,CASSLGGGTDTQYF,TGTGCCAGCAGCTTGGGGGGTGGCACAGATACGCAGTATTTT
15,TRBV14,NA,TRBJ1-6,NA,CASSQDFRERSPLHF,TGTGCCAGCAGCCAAGATTTCAGGGAAAGGTCACCCCTCCACTTT
14,TRBV6-6,NA,TRBJ2-7,NA,CASSYGRAIGEQYF,TGTGCCAGCAGTTACGGCAGGGCGATAGGCGAGCAGTACTTC
15,TRBV5-1,TRBD1,TRBJ2-1,NA,CASSLGGGQHNEQFF,TGCGCCAGCAGCTTGGGTGGGGGACAGCACAATGAGCAGTTCTTC
15,TRBV7-2,TRBD1,TRBJ2-1,NA,CASSLSRGRYNEQFF,TGTGCCAGCAGCTTATCGAGGGGGCGATACAATGAGCAGTTCTTC
16,TRBV7-3,TRBD2,TRBJ2-3,once,CASSPRLAGFKDTQYF,TGTGCCAGCAGCCCCAGACTAGCGGGGTTCAAGGATACGCAGTATTTT
14,TRBV2,NA,TRBJ2-1,NA,CASSEARPNNEQFF,TGTGCCAGCAGTGAAGCGCGTCCTAACAATGAGCAGTTCTTC
15,TRBV5-6,TRBD1,TRBJ2-3,few,CASSLGTGYTDTQYF,TGTGCCAGCAGCTTGGGGACAGGGTACACAGATACGCAGTATTTT
16,TRBV5-1,TRBD1,TRBJ2-1,NA,CASSLAGTVSYNEQFF,TGCGCCAGCAGCTTGGCCGGGACAGTATCCTACAATGAGCAGTTCTTC
15,TRBV19,TRBD1,TRBJ1-1,NA,CASSMLDRDEGEAFF,TGTGCCAGTAGTATGCTAGACAGGGATGAGGGTGAAGCTTTCTTT
15,TRBV25-1,NA,TRBJ1-6,NA,CASSEWAANNSPLHF,TGTGCCAGCAGTGAATGGGCAGCTAATAATTCACCCCTCCACTTT
14,TRBV6-6,TRBD1,TRBJ1-5,once,CASGTGVRNQPQHF,TGTGCCAGCGGGACAGGGGTCCGCAATCAGCCCCAGCATTTT
17,TRBV7-9,NA,TRBJ2-3,NA,CASSFFTYRSFTDTQYF,TGTGCCAGCAGCTTTTTTACCTACAGGAGCTTCACAGATACGCAGTATTTT
13,TRBV5-1,NA,TRBJ1-2,NA,CASSSAGVGGYTF,TGCGCCAGCAGCTCCGCAGGGGTTGGGGGCTACACCTTC
15,TRBV2,NA,TRBJ2-3,NA,CASSAGVTEPDTQYF,TGTGCCAGCAGTGCGGGGGTCACCGAGCCAGATACGCAGTATTTT
15,TRBV28,NA,TRBJ1-5,NA,CASREWRGSNQPQHF,TGTGCCAGCAGGGAGTGGCGCGGGAGCAATCAGCCCCAGCATTTT
16,TRBV27,TRBD1,TRBJ1-1,NA,CASKGEGTGPRGEAFF,TGTGCCAGCAAGGGAGAAGGGACAGGCCCCCGGGGTGAAGCTTTCTTT